These 10 T cell receptor beta chains were all obtained from the same sample, sequenced in a study of shared clonotypes between healthy human individuals. TCRdb keeps only in-frame clones here, not all; method: immunoSEQ multiplex PCR. The sample lists about 1.5 million clones; around 98% were seen once. The sequencing input was naive CD4+ T cells sorted from blood. Stated subset: CD45RA+ positively selected. The receptor set was obtained from a man aged 25 to 45 in good health.

The V and J genes are TRBV18 and TRBJ1-1, with a possible D match to TRBD1 (6 bases). CDR1 and CDR2 (germline): KGHSH, LQKENI. This CDR3 spans 19 amino acids. V was cut by 3 bases and J by 0 bases, with 23 bases left in between. CDR3 bases: TGTGCCAGCTCACCCATCTACGCTGGGGGCGCGGGTCTGAACACTGAAGCTTTCTTT. It is translated as CASSPIYAGGAGLNTEAFF.

The chain has TRBV19 and TRBJ1-4; TRBD1 might be the D (5 bases). V was trimmed by 3 bases and J by 8 bases, leaving 16 bases between them. The CDR3 extends over 15 amino acids. Germline V CDR1 and CDR2: LNHDA, SQIVND (reference sequence). Here the CDR3 reads CASSIETARTEKLFF. The CDR3 nucleotides read TGTGCCAGTAGTATTGAGACAGCACGGACCGAAAAACTGTTTTTT.

The chain employs TRBV28 and TRBJ2-3; D may correspond to TRBD1 or TRBD2 (5 bases each). There are 15 residues in the CDR3. Per germline, CDR1 MDHEN and CDR2 SYDVKM. With 8 bases removed from V and 0 bases from J, the gap between germline ends came to 15 bases. The CDR3 nucleotides read TGTGCCAGCGGGGCGGGTACCCTGAGCACAGATACGCAGTATTTT. Its translation: CASGAGTLSTDTQYF.

CDR3 nucleotides: TGTGCCACCAGCAGAGATTTGGGCGGGGGGAGCAATCAGCCCCAGCATTTT. It specifies CATSRDLGGGSNQPQHF. The J gene is TRBJ1-5, the V gene TRBV15, with D possibly being TRBD1 (5 bases). Per the germline V gene, CDR1 is LNHNV and CDR2 is YYDKDF (reference sequence). The CDR3 has 17 residues. V was cut by 0 bases and J by 1 base, with 13 bases left in between.

V gene TRBV11-2 combines with J gene TRBJ1-2; possible D gene TRBD1, 6 bases. V shed 2 bases and J shed 5 bases, with 9 bases lying between them. The CDR3 is 13 residues long. Per the germline V gene, CDR1 is SGHAT and CDR2 is FQNNGV. CDR3 DNA sequence: TGTGCCAGCAGCTTATCTCAGGGGTATGGCTACACCTTC. Residues: CASSLSQGYGYTF. Supplemented by reference TRBV11-2 and TRBJ1-2, the full variable domain reads EAGVAQSPRYKIIEKRQSVAFWCNPISGHATLYWYQQILGQGPKLLIQFQNNGVVDDSQLPKDRFSAERLKGVDSTLKIQPAKLEDSAVYLCASSLSQGYGYTFGSGTRLTVV.

This clone was seen a single time. The V gene is TRBV7-2, the J gene TRBJ2-1; the D gene is possibly TRBD1 (7 bases). V was trimmed by 1 base and J by 9 bases, leaving 13 bases between them. CDR3 length: 14 residues. Germline V gene data show CDR1 as SGHTA and CDR2 as FQGNSA. Here the CDR3 reads CASSLVRQGGEQFF. The CDR3 DNA is TGTGCCAGCAGCTTAGTTCGACAGGGAGGTGAGCAGTTCTTC.

This rearrangement joins TRBV27 to TRBJ2-1, with 11 nucleotides matching TRBD2. V shed 8 bases and J 4 bases; nucleotides not matched to a gene: 4. Germline V gene sequence: CDR1 MNHEY, CDR2 SMNVEV (reference sequence). The CDR3 length is 14 residues. The CDR3 region is CASQGLADYNEQFF. CDR3 sequence (DNA): TGTGCCAGCCAGGGACTAGCGGATTACAATGAGCAGTTCTTC.

The chain employs TRBV5-4 and TRBJ2-3, with 7 bases that match TRBD1. The germline V gene has CDR1 SGHNT and CDR2 YYREEE (reference sequence). The CDR3 loop spans 14 amino acids. With 5 bases clipped from V and 0 bases from J, the junction kept 3 bases outside the gene matches. The CDR3 DNA reads as TGTGCCAGCAGTAAGGGACAGAGCACAGATACGCAGTATTTT. Translation gives CASSKGQSTDTQYF.

The rearrangement uses TRBV11-2 and TRBJ2-1; D is perhaps TRBD2 (6 bases). CDR3 length equals 16 residues. The germline V and J ends were trimmed by 2 bases and 5 bases, with 16 bases remaining between them. In germline, CDR1 is SGHAT, CDR2 FQNNGV. CDR3 nucleotides: TGTGCCAGCAGCTTAAATTTGGCTAGCGCCCACAATGAGCAGTTCTTC. Its translation is CASSLNLASAHNEQFF.

This chain links TRBV7-9 with TRBJ2-2, with a weak D call TRBD1 (6 bases). The V gene lost 6 bases and the J gene lost 2 bases, with 22 bases spanning the gap. Germline V gene lookup returns CDR1 SEHNR and CDR2 FQNEAQ (reference sequence). This CDR3 contains 18 residues. DNA of the CDR3: TGTGCCAGCAGTTCCCCCGGGACAAGGCATTCCAACACCGGGGAGCTGTTTTTT. It specifies CASSSPGTRHSNTGELFF.